The next 3 T cell receptor beta chains were all read from a single sample in a study of neurological immune-mediated disorders. Time point noted: longitudinal time-point 3. From the 5' RACE reads, TCRdb called clonotypes with MiXCR, one entry per CDR3 protein. Among some 89,000 distinct CDR3 sequences, roughly 4.3% were seen once, and the ten largest hold over 5.5%. Sequenced: PBMCs. All receptors come from a woman in her fifties or sixties with multiple sclerosis.

This clonotype was seen ten or more times. J is TRBJ1-3 and V is TRBV6-5; TRBD1 aligns across 7 bases. Unmatched junction bases numbered 9, after V lost 7 bases and J lost 3 bases. Germline CDR1 reads MNHEY; CDR2 reads SVGAGI. The CDR3 has 15 amino acids. CDR3 sequence (DNA): TGTGCCAGCAACCCTGACAGGGCGAGTGGAAACACCATATATTTT. Translated: CASNPDRASGNTIYF.

This clonotype was found many times. The chain recombines TRBV7-2 with TRBJ1-1; D remains unclear. CDR3 length equals 13 residues. V was trimmed by 1 base and J by 1 base, leaving 4 bases between them. Germline V lookup: CDR1 SGHTA, CDR2 FQGNSA. CDR3 protein: CASSLDANTEAFF. Here the CDR3 DNA reads TGTGCCAGCAGCTTAGACGCGAACACTGAAGCTTTCTTT.

This clonotype was observed at least ten times. This rearrangement joins TRBV29-1 to TRBJ2-1; D unclear. Germline CDR1 and CDR2: SQVTM and ANQGSEA. Trimming cost V 4 bases and J 10 bases, with 11 bases left between them. The CDR3 extends over 11 amino acids. The CDR3 DNA sequence: TGCAGCGTTGCCGCTCCCGGGGAGCAGTTCTTC. The encoded protein is CSVAAPGEQFF.